These 21 T cell receptor beta chains were sequenced from one sample in a study. The repertoire was sequenced with immunoSEQ multiplex PCR; TCRdb's copy has only in-frame clones and lacks some. The repertoire holds 60,000 to 85,000 clones, about 94% seen once, with around 4.5% in the top ten. Sequencing input: PBMCs. Receptor source: a man aged 35 to 55 with rheumatoid arthritis.

The chain joins TRBV20-1 to TRBJ1-5; D gene unclear. The CDR3 is made up of 14 amino acids. With 3 bases removed from V and 4 bases from J, the gap between germline ends came to 13 bases. CDR1 is DFQATT and CDR2 is SNEGSKA in the germline V gene (reference sequence). In nucleotides, the CDR3 is TGCAGTGCTAGTGGTTCTCGGGTAAATCAGCCCCAGCATTTT. Residues: CSASGSRVNQPQHF.

The rearrangement uses TRBV7-8 and TRBJ1-2, with D tentatively TRBD1 (5 bases). Germline CDR1 reads SGHVS; CDR2 reads FQNEAQ. The CDR3 has 16 amino acids. Trimming left V 2 bases short and J 1 base short, with 14 bases between. CDR3 sequence reads: CASSLMSGKNNYGYTF. Here the CDR3 DNA reads TGTGCCAGCAGCTTAATGTCAGGGAAAAATAACTATGGCTACACCTTC.

The genes are TRBV24-1 and TRBJ1-1; no clear D gene. CDR1 and CDR2 (germline): KGHDR, SFDVKD. V shed 3 bases and J shed 7 bases, with 23 bases lying between them. The CDR3 is 17 amino acids. The CDR3 DNA follows: TGTGCCACCAGTGATCCCCTCCCTGTTCCCTGTTGGGATGAAGCTTTCTTT. It translates to CATSDPLPVPCWDEAFF.

The gene calls are TRBV10-1 and TRBJ1-5; D remains unclear. The CDR3 loop spans 13 amino acids. Germline lookup yields CDR1 WNHNN and CDR2 SYGVQD (reference sequence). Trimming left V 0 bases short and J 4 bases short, with 4 bases between. In nucleotides, the CDR3 is TGCGCCAGCAGTGAGTCGAGGAATCAGCCCCAGCATTTT. Its protein product is CASSESRNQPQHF.

The chain recombines TRBV7-3 with TRBJ2-7; TRBD1 might be the D (6 bases). This CDR3 has 14 amino acids. Trimming removed 4 bases from V and 2 bases from J, with 12 bases in between. Germline V gene sequence: CDR1 SGHTA, CDR2 FQGTGA. CDR3: CASSSQGPTYEQYF. In nucleotides, the CDR3 is TGTGCCAGCAGCTCCCAGGGGCCGACCTACGAGCAGTACTTC.

The chain couples TRBV6-5 to TRBJ1-5; 8 bases are shared with TRBD1. The CDR3 is made up of 15 amino acids. V was clipped by 6 bases and J by 1 base; unmatched bases: 5. CDR1 and CDR2 from the germline V gene are MNHEY and SVGAGI. The CDR3 nucleotides read TGTGCCAGCAGGACAGACAGGGGCAGCAATCAGCCCCAGCATTTT. Its translation is CASRTDRGSNQPQHF.

This clone was seen more than once but under ten times. V usage is TRBV2 and J usage is TRBJ1-4; no firm D call. Germline values: CDR1 SNHLY, CDR2 FYNNEI. This CDR3 has 14 amino acids. The ends were cut back, 6 bases at V and 5 bases at J, with 13 bases in the middle. The CDR3 region has the DNA TGTGCCAGCAGCGACACACCGAGGAATGAAAAACTGTTTTTT. Translated: CASSDTPRNEKLFF.

The rearrangement uses TRBV25-1 and TRBJ1-1, with 8 bases lining up with TRBD1. The CDR3 is made up of 13 amino acids. V was pared by 5 bases and J by 4 bases, with 3 bases of the junction left unmatched. Per germline, CDR1 MGHDK and CDR2 SYGVNS. In DNA form, the CDR3 reads TGTGCCAGCAGTTCGACAGGGGTCACTGAAGCTTTCTTT. It translates to CASSSTGVTEAFF.

The rearrangement uses TRBV18 and TRBJ2-2, with D unclear. CDR1 is KGHSH, CDR2 LQKENI, per germline. There are 15 residues in the CDR3. Deletions cut 0 bases from V and 4 bases from J, with 9 bases between. The CDR3 DNA sequence: TGTGCCAGCTCACCACCCCGGACGGTCACCGGGGAGCTGTTTTTT. Encoded protein: CASSPPRTVTGELFF.

The chain recombines TRBV2 with TRBJ2-3; 9 bases agree with TRBD2. With 6 bases clipped from V and 2 bases from J, the junction kept 6 bases outside the gene matches. The CDR3 is 15 amino acids. Per the germline V gene, CDR1 is SNHLY and CDR2 is FYNNEI. The CDR3 sequence is CASSSQRGVTDTQYF. CDR3 sequence (DNA): TGTGCCAGCAGCAGTCAGCGGGGGGTCACAGATACGCAGTATTTT.

The chain has TRBV6-4 and TRBJ2-4, with D perhaps being TRBD1 or TRBD2 (5 bases each). There are 18 residues in the CDR3. Per germline, CDR1 MRHNA and CDR2 SNTAGT. Trimming cost V 2 bases and J 0 bases, with 17 bases left between them. The CDR3 protein is CASSDPPTSGRAKNIQYF. The CDR3 bases are TGTGCCAGCAGTGACCCCCCCACGTCAGGGAGAGCCAAAAACATTCAGTACTTC.

The chain carries TRBV5-6 and TRBJ1-5; no clear D. Germline values: CDR1 SGHDT, CDR2 YYEEEE. V lost 0 bases to trimming and J lost 4 bases, with 11 bases between them. This CDR3 contains 15 residues. The CDR3 spells CASSLALLGNQPQHF. Written as DNA, the CDR3 is TGTGCCAGCAGCTTGGCCCTGCTGGGTAATCAGCCCCAGCATTTT.

The chain couples TRBV7-9 to TRBJ2-5, with unresolved D. Trimming removed 1 base at V and 7 bases at J, with 13 bases between. The CDR3 runs 14 residues. CDR1 is SEHNR, CDR2 FQNEAQ, per germline (reference sequence). The CDR3, as DNA: TGTGCCAGCAGCTTAGAGGGATCCTACGGGACCCAGTACTTC. Amino acid sequence: CASSLEGSYGTQYF.

The chain has TRBV7-9 and TRBJ2-7; D unclear. The V and J ends lost 3 bases and 3 bases respectively, with 9 bases between them. Germline CDR1 and CDR2: SEHNR and FQNEAQ (reference sequence). CDR3 size: 13 residues. CDR3 DNA sequence: TGTGCCAGCAGCTTGGTCAGCAACTACGAGCAGTACTTC. It translates to CASSLVSNYEQYF.

V gene TRBV30 combines with J gene TRBJ1-5; D is unclear. The V gene's germline CDR1 is GTSNPN and CDR2 SVGIG (reference sequence). The germline V and J ends were trimmed by 1 base and 7 bases, with 8 bases remaining between them. This CDR3 has 12 residues. CDR3 DNA: TGTGCCTGGAGTGAGAAAGGACAGCCCCAGCATTTT. Its protein is CAWSEKGQPQHF.

In nucleotides, the CDR3 is TGCGCCAGCCAATACTTGGGTAACTACGAGCAGTACTTC. Translated: CASQYLGNYEQYF. V is TRBV10-1 and J is TRBJ2-7; no clear D gene. The CDR3 covers 13 residues. In germline, CDR1 is WNHNN, CDR2 SYGVQD (reference sequence). V was cut by 8 bases and J by 3 bases, with 14 bases left in between.

The chain employs TRBV14 and TRBJ1-2; D is ambiguous. Trimming stripped 0 bases from V and 0 bases from J, with 8 bases between. The CDR3 has 15 residues. Germline CDR1 SGHDN, CDR2 FVKESK. CDR3 in DNA: TGTGCCAGCAGCCAAGAACCCTCAGCTAACTATGGCTACACCTTC. It yields the protein CASSQEPSANYGYTF.

CDR3 DNA: TGTGCCAGCAGCTTAGGCGGATACTACGAGCAGTACTTC. Its translation is CASSLGGYYEQYF. The chain has TRBV7-8 and TRBJ2-7, with D uncertain. V lost 1 base to trimming and J lost 3 bases, with 7 bases between them. Germline loops: CDR1 SGHVS, CDR2 FQNEAQ. The CDR3 is made up of 13 amino acids.

V is TRBV7-2 and J is TRBJ1-1, with D unclear. Germline CDR1 and CDR2: SGHTA and FQGNSA. The CDR3 runs to 13 residues. V gave up 1 base and J gave up 3 bases, with 6 bases separating them. CDR3: CASSLGGDTEAFF. The DNA of the CDR3 is TGTGCCAGCAGCTTAGGTGGAGACACTGAAGCTTTCTTT.

The chain combines TRBV10-3 with TRBJ2-7; D is possibly TRBD1 or TRBD2 (5 bases each). V was pared by 3 bases and J by 13 bases, with 16 bases between. Germline assignment: CDR1 ENHRY and CDR2 SYGVKD. The CDR3 has 12 amino acids. The CDR3 spells CAISDGAGGPYF. The CDR3 nucleotides read TGTGCCATCAGTGATGGGGCAGGAGGCCCCTACTTC.

The chain combines TRBV15 with TRBJ2-3; TRBD1 might be the D (6 bases). There are 16 residues in the CDR3. The V end was cut by 2 bases, the J end by 0 bases, with 12 bases between. CDR1 is LNHNV, CDR2 YYDKDF, per germline (reference sequence). The CDR3 DNA follows: TGTGCCACCAGCAGATACAGGGTCCCTAGCACAGATACGCAGTATTTT. Translating it yields CATSRYRVPSTDTQYF.